Listed below are T cell receptor beta chains from one sample, sequenced in a study of T-cell reconstitution after alpha-beta-depleted transplantation in children. TCRdb re-called the PCR reads through MiXCR, storing one row per CDR3 protein. The table includes about 310,000 distinct CDR3 sequences, around 20% detected once. The sequencing used PBMCs, mostly from graft donor cells, collected 180 days after TCRalphabeta/CD19-depleted stem cell transplant. These receptors all come from a male patient younger than 18 who had a stem cell transplant for acute lymphoblastic leukemia, so the T cells may come from the graft donor. Both conserved end residues are part of each CDR3. The D gene is left open where the match is weak. Rows may omit the clone size; those that give it use once, few, many or a size class.

TRBV5-6	-	TRBJ1-2	13	-	TGTGCCATGAGCTCGGGGATCGAATATGGCTACACCTTC	CAMSSGIEYGYTF
TRBV7-3	-	TRBJ2-5	14	-	TGTGCCAGCAGCGCCCCCGGACTGAAAGAGACCCAGTACTTC	CASSAPGLKETQYF
TRBV20-1	few	TRBJ1-1	16	TRBD1	TGCAGTGCTAGAGTCTACGCAGGGGGCGCGTTCACTGAAGCTTTCTTT	CSARVYAGGAFTEAFF
TRBV4-1	-	TRBJ2-3	16	-	TGCGCCAGCAGCCAAGTTCGCGGGGTGAGGGCAGATACGCAGTATTTT	CASSQVRGVRADTQYF
TRBV5-1	few	TRBJ1-3	20	-	TGCGCCAGCAGCTTGATTTGGGGGGTTCGGGACGGCGGACATGGAAACACCATATATTTT	CASSLIWGVRDGGHGNTIYF
TRBV27	few	TRBJ1-5	15	-	TGTGCCAGCAGTTTAAATTCGGGATCGAATCAGCCCCAGCATTTT	CASSLNSGSNQPQHF
TRBV5-6	-	TRBJ1-2	15	TRBD1	TGTGCCAGCAGCTTTTGGGACAGGGTAGCCTATGGCTACACCTTC	CASSFWDRVAYGYTF
TRBV7-9	few	TRBJ2-1	15	TRBD2	TGTGCCAGCAGCTTAACCCGACTAGCGTCTAATGAGCAGTTCTTC	CASSLTRLASNEQFF
TRBV14	once	TRBJ1-1	14	-	TGTGCCAGCAGCCAGTTTTGGATGAACACTGAAGCTTTCTTT	CASSQFWMNTEAFF
TRBV20-1	few	TRBJ2-1	18	-	TGCAGTGCTAGAGAGCTTGGAGGGGGCGCGGGGATATACAATGAGCAGTTCTTC	CSARELGGGAGIYNEQFF
TRBV5-1	few	TRBJ1-1	17	-	TGCGCCAGCAGCGACTTACAGGGTACCCTTCTTTACACTGAAGCTTTCTTT	CASSDLQGTLLYTEAFF
TRBV2	few	TRBJ1-5	14	TRBD1	TGTGCCAGCTCGGGACAGGGCTTGAATCAGCCCCAGCATTTT	CASSGQGLNQPQHF
TRBV5-1	-	TRBJ2-7	16	TRBD1	TGCGCCAGCAGCTGGATTGTTCGACAGGGGGGGAACGAGCAGTACTTC	CASSWIVRQGGNEQYF
TRBV27	-	TRBJ2-5	11	-	TGTGCCAGCAGTTCCGGGTCGTGGCAGTACTTC	CASSSGSWQYF
TRBV14	-	TRBJ1-1	13	-	TGTGCCAGCAGCCAAGTAAGGAAGGCTGAAGCTTTCTTT	CASSQVRKAEAFF
TRBV20-1	few	TRBJ2-7	14	-	TGCAGTGCTAAGGGGGACCCGTACTCCTACGAGCAGTACTTC	CSAKGDPYSYEQYF
TRBV5-1	-	TRBJ2-3	12	-	TGCGCCAGCAGCTTGGGGGACGATACGCAGTATTTT	CASSLGDDTQYF
TRBV7-9	few	TRBJ1-2	14	-	TGTGCCAGCAGCTTAGCCAGCCCCAATTGGCCCCATACCTTC	CASSLASPNWPHTF
TRBV4-1	few	TRBJ2-7	13	-	TGCGCCAGCAGCCAAGATATGTGGAACGAGCAGTACTTC	CASSQDMWNEQYF
TRBV6-5	-	TRBJ1-1	15	-	TGTGCCAGCATTAGTACGACGGTCGGCGGCACTGAAGCTTTCTTT	CASISTTVGGTEAFF
TRBV12-3/TRBV12-4	-	TRBJ1-2	16	TRBD1	TGTGCCAGCAGTTTACCTCATATTGACAGGGCCGATGGCTACACCTTC	CASSLPHIDRADGYTF
TRBV5-1	few	TRBJ1-3	14	-	TGCGCCAGCAGCCTGGGCGGCGGCGGAAACACCATATATTTT	CASSLGGGGNTIYF
TRBV10-3	-	TRBJ2-7	18	TRBD2	TGTGCCATCAGACGGACTAGCGGGAGCAAATTGGCATCTTACGAGCAGTACTTC	CAIRRTSGSKLASYEQYF